This section outlines one T cell receptor (beta chain) sequence together with its context. Its antigen is undetermined. The same CDR3 is also encoded by other DNA sequences in this sample. The PCR made use of 60 Vbeta and 13 Jbeta primers. TCRdb's table, derived via immunoSEQ multiplex PCR, lists solely in-frame clones and lacks some. The table shows about 140,000 clones, with about 78% occurring only once. The data derive from a study of cytomegalovirus exposure and HLA in healthy donors. General study findings and limits: Judged likely to be a sequencing artifact was a cluster of highly shared sequence variants.

Germline trimming cut 1 base from V and 7 bases from J; bases unmatched to any gene: 0. From germline, CDR1 is SGHRS and CDR2 YFSETQ. The CDR3 runs 14 residues. Sequencing was done on a sample of PBMCs. The TCR sequence derives from a man aged 35 to 55 in good health and CMV-seropositive. V gene TRBV5-1 combines with J gene TRBJ2-1; 12 bases are a match to TRBD2. The CDR3 sequence: CASSLLAGGNEQFF. DNA for the CDR3: TGCGCCAGCAGCTTGCTAGCGGGGGGGAATGAGCAGTTCTTC.